The 2 T cell receptor beta chains listed next were all sequenced from one sample in a study of T-cell reconstitution after alpha-beta-depleted transplantation in children (TCRdb year 2016). The library was prepared using PCR. TCRdb records Illumina HiSeq 2500 as the sequencer. To normalize quantification of the TCRbeta repertoire, the TCR libraries were built with molecular barcoding that relied on unique molecular identifiers. TCRdb reworked the public reads: Q25 trimming with fastp, MiXCR clone assembly, productive beta chains retained. All rows with the same CDR3 protein become a single entry with the most common DNA and genes. The table for this sample lists about 980,000 distinct CDR3 sequences; under 30% of them were counted only once. Of the sample, roughly 30% falls within the top ten clones. The sample's treatment or condition label, decoded: allogeneic hematopoietic cell transplantation with graft depleted of TCRalphabeta T cells and CD19 B cells.

The input for sequencing was PBMCs, mostly from graft donor cells, taken 360 days after TCRalphabeta/CD19-depleted stem cell transplant. Receptors originate from a boy under two years old who had a stem cell transplant for SCID, so the T cells may come from the graft donor.

This sequence joins TRBV5-1 and TRBJ1-4, with D possibly being TRBD1 (6 bases). This CDR3 contains 15 residues. The germline V and J ends were trimmed by 2 bases and 8 bases, with 16 bases remaining between them. Germline V gives CDR1 SGHRS, CDR2 YFSETQ. The CDR3 is CASSFGLGAGEKLFF. DNA of the CDR3: TGCGCCAGCAGCTTTGGGCTGGGGGCTGGGGAAAAACTGTTTTTT.

This rearrangement joins TRBV29-1 to TRBJ2-5; 10 bases line up with TRBD2. The CDR3 totals 16 residues. Germline CDR1 SQVTM, CDR2 ANQGSEA. The J segment lost 2 bases and the V segment lost 2 bases, leaving 8 bases of the junction unmatched. The CDR3 DNA reads TGCAGCGTTGAACGCCTAGCGGGGGCCCAACAAGAGACCCAGTACTTC. Residues: CSVERLAGAQQETQYF.